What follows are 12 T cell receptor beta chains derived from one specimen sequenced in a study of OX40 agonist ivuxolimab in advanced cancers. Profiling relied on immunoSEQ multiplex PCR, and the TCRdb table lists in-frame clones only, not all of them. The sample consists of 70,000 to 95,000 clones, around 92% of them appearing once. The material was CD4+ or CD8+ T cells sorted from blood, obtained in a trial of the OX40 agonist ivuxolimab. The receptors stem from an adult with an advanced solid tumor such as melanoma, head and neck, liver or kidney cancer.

DNA for the CDR3: TGTGCCAGCAGCTTTGGGTCGCTCTACGAGCAGTACTTC. Amino acids: CASSFGSLYEQYF. The chain couples TRBV7-3 to TRBJ2-7; D ambiguous. Trimming stripped 3 bases from V and 3 bases from J, with 9 bases between. In germline, CDR1 is SGHTA, CDR2 FQGTGA. The CDR3 sequence is 13 residues long.

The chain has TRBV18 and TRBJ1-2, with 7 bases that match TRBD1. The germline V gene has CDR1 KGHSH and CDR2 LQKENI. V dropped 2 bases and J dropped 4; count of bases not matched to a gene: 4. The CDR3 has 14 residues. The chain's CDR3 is CASSPGQETYGYTF. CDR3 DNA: TGTGCCAGCTCACCAGGACAGGAGACCTATGGCTACACCTTC.

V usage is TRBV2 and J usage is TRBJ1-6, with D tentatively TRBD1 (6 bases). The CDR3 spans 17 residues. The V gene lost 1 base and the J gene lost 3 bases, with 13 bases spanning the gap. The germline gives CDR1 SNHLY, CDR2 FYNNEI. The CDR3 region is CASSEDGGPNYNSPLHF. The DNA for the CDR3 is TGTGCCAGCAGTGAAGACGGGGGCCCCAACTATAATTCACCCCTCCACTTT.

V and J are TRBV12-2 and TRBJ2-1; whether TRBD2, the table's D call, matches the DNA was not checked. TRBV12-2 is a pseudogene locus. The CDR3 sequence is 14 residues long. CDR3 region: CASRFGGSYNEQFF. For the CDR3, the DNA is TGTGCAAGTCGCTTCGGGGGCTCCTACAATGAGCAGTTCTTC.

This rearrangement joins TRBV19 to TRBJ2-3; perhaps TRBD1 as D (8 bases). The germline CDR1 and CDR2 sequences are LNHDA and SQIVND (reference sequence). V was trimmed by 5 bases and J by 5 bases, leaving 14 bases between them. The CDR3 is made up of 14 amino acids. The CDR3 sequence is CASSDHRGGDTQYF. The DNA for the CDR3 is TGTGCCAGTAGTGACCACAGGGGGGGAGATACGCAGTATTTT.

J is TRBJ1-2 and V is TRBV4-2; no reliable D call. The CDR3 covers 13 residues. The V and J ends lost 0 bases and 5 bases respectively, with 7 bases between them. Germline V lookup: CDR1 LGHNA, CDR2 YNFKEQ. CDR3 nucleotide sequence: TGTGCCAGCAGCCAAGACGGTCGGTATGGCTACACCTTC. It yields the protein CASSQDGRYGYTF.

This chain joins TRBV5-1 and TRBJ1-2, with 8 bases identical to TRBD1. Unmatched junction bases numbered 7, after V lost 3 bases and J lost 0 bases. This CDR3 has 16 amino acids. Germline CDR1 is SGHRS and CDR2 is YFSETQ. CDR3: CASSWRQGPANYGYTF. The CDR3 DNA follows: TGCGCCAGCAGCTGGAGACAGGGGCCAGCTAACTATGGCTACACCTTC.

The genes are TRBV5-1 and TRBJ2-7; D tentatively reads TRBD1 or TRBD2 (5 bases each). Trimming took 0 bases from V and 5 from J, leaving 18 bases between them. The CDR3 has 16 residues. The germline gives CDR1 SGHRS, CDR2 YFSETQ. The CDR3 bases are TGCGCCAGCAGCTTGGTGGGGGACCTTCGGCTGGACGAGCAGTACTTC. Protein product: CASSLVGDLRLDEQYF.

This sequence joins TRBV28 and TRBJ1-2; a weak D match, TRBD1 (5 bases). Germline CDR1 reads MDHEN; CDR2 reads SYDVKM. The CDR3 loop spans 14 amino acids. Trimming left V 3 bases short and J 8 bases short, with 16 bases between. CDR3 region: CASSFSGTLGGYTF. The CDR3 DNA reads TGTGCCAGCAGTTTCTCCGGGACCCTGGGAGGCTACACCTTC.

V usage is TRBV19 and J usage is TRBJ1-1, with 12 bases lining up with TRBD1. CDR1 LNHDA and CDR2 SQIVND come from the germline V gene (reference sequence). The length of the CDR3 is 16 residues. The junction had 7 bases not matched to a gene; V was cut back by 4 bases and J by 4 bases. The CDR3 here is CASSRGQGAGITEAFF. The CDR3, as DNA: TGTGCCAGTAGTAGGGGACAGGGGGCCGGGATCACTGAAGCTTTCTTT.

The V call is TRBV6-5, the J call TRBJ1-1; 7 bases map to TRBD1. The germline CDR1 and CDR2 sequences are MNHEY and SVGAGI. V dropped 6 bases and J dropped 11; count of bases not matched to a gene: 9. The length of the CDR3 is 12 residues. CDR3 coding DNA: TGTGCCAGCAGCCAGTCGACAGGGTTGGCTTTCTTT. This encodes CASSQSTGLAFF.

This CDR3 reads CASSFLAGGSDTQYF. The DNA for the CDR3 is TGTGCCAGCAGTTTCCTAGCGGGGGGGTCGGATACGCAGTATTTT. The rearrangement joins TRBV27 to TRBJ2-3; TRBD2 aligns across 12 bases. Germline CDR1 and CDR2: MNHEY and SMNVEV (reference sequence). The CDR3 extends over 15 amino acids. The V gene end was trimmed by 3 bases and the J gene end by 6 bases; junction bases not matched to a gene: 4.